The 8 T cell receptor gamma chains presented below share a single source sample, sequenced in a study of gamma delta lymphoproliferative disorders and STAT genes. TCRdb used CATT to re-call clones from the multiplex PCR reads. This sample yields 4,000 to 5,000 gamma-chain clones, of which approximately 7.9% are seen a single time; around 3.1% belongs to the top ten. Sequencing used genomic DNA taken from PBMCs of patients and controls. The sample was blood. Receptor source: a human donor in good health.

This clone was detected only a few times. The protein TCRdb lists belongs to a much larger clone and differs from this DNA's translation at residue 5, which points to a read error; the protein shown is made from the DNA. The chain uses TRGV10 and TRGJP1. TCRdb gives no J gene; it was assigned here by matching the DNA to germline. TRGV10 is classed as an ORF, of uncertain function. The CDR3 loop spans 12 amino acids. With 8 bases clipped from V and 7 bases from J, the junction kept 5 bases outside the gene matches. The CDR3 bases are TGTGCTGCGTGGGGAGGTGGTTGGTTCAAGATATTT. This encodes CAAWGGGWFKIF.

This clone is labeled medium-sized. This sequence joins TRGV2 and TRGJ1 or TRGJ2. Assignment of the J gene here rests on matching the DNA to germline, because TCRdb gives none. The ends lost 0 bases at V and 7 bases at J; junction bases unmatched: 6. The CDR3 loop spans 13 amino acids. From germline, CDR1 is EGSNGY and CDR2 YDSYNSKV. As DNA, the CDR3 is TGTGCCACCTGGGACGGGTTGGTATATAAGAAACTCTTT. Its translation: CATWDGLVYKKLF.

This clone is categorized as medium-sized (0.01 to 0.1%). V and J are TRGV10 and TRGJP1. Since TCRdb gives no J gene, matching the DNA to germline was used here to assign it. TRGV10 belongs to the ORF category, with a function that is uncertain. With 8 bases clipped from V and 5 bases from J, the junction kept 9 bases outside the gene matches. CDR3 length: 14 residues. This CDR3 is CAAWDYRTGWFKIF. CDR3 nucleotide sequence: TGTGCTGCGTGGGATTATAGGACTGGTTGGTTCAAGATATTT.

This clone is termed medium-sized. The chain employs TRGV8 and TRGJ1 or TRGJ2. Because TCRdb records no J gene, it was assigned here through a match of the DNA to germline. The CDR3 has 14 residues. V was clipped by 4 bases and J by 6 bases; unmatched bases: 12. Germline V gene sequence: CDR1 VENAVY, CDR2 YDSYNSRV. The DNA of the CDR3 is TGTGCCACCTGGGAACCCCAGGATTTTTATAAGAAACTCTTT. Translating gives CATWEPQDFYKKLF.

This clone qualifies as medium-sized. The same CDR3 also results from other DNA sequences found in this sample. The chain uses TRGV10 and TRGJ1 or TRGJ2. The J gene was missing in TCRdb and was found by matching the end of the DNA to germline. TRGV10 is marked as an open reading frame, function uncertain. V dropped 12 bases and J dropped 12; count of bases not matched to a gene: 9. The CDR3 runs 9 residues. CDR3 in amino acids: CAALEGKLF. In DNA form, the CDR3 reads TGTGCTGCTCTGGAGGGGAAACTCTTT.

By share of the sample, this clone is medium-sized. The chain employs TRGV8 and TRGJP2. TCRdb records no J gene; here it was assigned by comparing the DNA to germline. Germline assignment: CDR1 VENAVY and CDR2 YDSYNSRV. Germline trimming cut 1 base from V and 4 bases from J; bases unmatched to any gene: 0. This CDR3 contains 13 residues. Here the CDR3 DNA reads TGTGCCACCTGGGATAGTAGTGATTGGATCAAGACGTTT. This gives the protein CATWDSSDWIKTF.

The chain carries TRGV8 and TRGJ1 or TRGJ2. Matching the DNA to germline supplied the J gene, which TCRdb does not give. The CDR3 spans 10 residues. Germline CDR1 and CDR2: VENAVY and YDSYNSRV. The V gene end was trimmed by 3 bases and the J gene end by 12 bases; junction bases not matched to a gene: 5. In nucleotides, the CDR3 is TGTGCCACCTGGGATCTAGTGAAACTCTTT. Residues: CATWDLVKLF.

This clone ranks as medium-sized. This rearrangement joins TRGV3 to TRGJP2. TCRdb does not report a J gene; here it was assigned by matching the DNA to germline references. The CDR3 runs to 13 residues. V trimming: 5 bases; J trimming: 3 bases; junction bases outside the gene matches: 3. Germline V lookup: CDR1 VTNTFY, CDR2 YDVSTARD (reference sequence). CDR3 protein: CATWGGSDWIKTF. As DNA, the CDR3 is TGTGCCACCTGGGGGGGTAGTGATTGGATCAAGACGTTT.